The entry below describes one T cell receptor (beta chain). This sample is part of a study of blood T cell repertoires in COVID-19. Study in general: Samples representing acute and convalescent COVID-19 were sourced from the United States, Italy and Spain. The cDNA or gDNA used as material had been derived from T cells, B-cell-depleted T cells, or PBMCs.

Original analysis: Estimation of nucleated cell counts relied on the amplification of reference gene primers. Sequencing was performed with immunoSEQ multiplex PCR; in TCRdb, only in-frame clones are kept and a portion is missing. V, J and clone size are those of that table, while D and trimming were read from the DNA. This sample has more than 90,000 clones; approximately 92% occur once, and the top ten carry around 5.8%. With 4 bases removed from V and 0 bases from J, the gap between germline ends came to 18 bases. Germline CDR1 and CDR2: MNHNS and SASEGT. This CDR3 contains 17 residues. The sequenced sample was peripheral blood. This sequence was found in a man aged 50-59 years with active COVID-19. This rearrangement joins TRBV6-1 to TRBJ1-1, with no clear D. The CDR3: CASSGRLRMVLNTEAFF. Here the CDR3 DNA reads TGTGCCAGCAGTGGGAGGTTACGGATGGTCTTGAACACTGAAGCTTTCTTT.